This TCR beta chain appears in the sequencing data of a study of Ad26.COV2.S vaccination and SARS-CoV-2 variants. Using immunoSEQ multiplex PCR, the repertoire was profiled, and TCRdb retains in-frame clones only, with some absent. This sample has approximately 410,000 clones; over 80% occur once, and the top ten carry more than 1.5%. A single count supports this clone. Treatment denoted: roughly 20 received Ad26.COV2.S at low or high dose, single or two shots; five or six received placebo; per-sample allocation not given. The samples date from day 63 after the first vaccine or placebo injection. The receptor was derived from a person between 18 and 60 years old who received the Ad26.COV2.S COVID-19 vaccine or a placebo. The material was peripheral blood, obtained in a trial of Ad26.COV2.S vaccine versus placebo.

In nucleotides, the CDR3 is TGCGCCAGCAGCCAAGATAGGGGGACAGGCTCTGGAAACACCATATATTTT. Residues: CASSQDRGTGSGNTIYF. The V gene is TRBV4-3, the J gene TRBJ1-3; 8 bases are a match to TRBD1. CDR1 and CDR2 from the germline V gene are LGHNA and YSLEER. V shed 0 bases, J shed 0 bases, and the junction held 4 bases outside the gene matches. The CDR3 runs to 17 residues.